The clone carrying this TCR beta chain is medium-sized (0.01 to 0.1%) within its sample. Its matching antigen is unknown. The CDR3 runs to 14 residues. Germline V gene data show CDR1 as SQVTM and CDR2 as ANQGSEA. Trimming removed 2 bases from V and 6 bases from J, with 11 bases in between. This specimen belongs to a study of OX40 agonist ivuxolimab in advanced cancers. The study, taken as a whole, reports: CD4+ and CD8+ T cells in blood underwent clonal expansion by week 6 at 0.1 to 3.0 mg/kg. Part of the nonresponder group also had normalized T-cell clonal expansion that was low.

Clones were sequenced by immunoSEQ multiplex PCR, and TCRdb holds only the in-frame ones, with some missing. The sample has 20,000 to 25,000 clones; under 75% are singletons. This clonotype was obtained from an adult with an advanced solid tumor such as melanoma, head and neck, liver or kidney cancer. The chain links TRBV29-1 to TRBJ1-6, with a weak D call TRBD1 (6 bases). Sequencing used CD4+ or CD8+ T cells sorted from blood, obtained in a trial of the OX40 agonist ivuxolimab. This CDR3 reads CSVERDRRNSPLHF. CDR3 nucleotide sequence: TGCAGCGTTGAAAGAGACAGGCGTAATTCACCCCTCCACTTT.